Below are 14 T cell receptor beta chains sequenced from a single sample in a study of PD-1 blockade in classical Hodgkin lymphoma. Following autologous stem cell transplantation, relapse occurred in every patient, and exposure to brentuximab vedotin varied. Produced via immunoSEQ multiplex PCR; TCRdb's table is partial and in-frame only. Among 50,000 to 75,000 clones, roughly nine tenths were seen once, and the ten largest hold 14% to 15%. This material consisted of peripheral blood mononuclear cells (PBMCs), taken at baseline. The receptors here all came from a human donor with classical Hodgkin lymphoma.

The V call is TRBV5-1, the J call TRBJ1-2; D possibly corresponds to TRBD1 (6 bases). This CDR3 comprises 14 residues. The V gene lost 2 bases and the J gene lost 2 bases, with 10 bases spanning the gap. The germline CDR1 and CDR2 sequences are SGHRS and YFSETQ. CDR3 amino acids: CASSLPGENYGYTF. The CDR3 coding sequence is TGCGCCAGCAGCTTACCAGGGGAAAACTATGGCTACACCTTC. The whole variable domain, remainder taken from reference TRBV5-1 and TRBJ1-2, is KAGVTQTPRYLIKTRGQQVTLSCSPISGHRSVSWYQQTPGQGLQFLFEYFSETQRNKGNFPGRFSGRQFSNSRSEMNVSTLELGDSALYLCASSLPGENYGYTFGSGTRLTVV.

In its sample, this clone was seen once. This sequence joins TRBV6-6 and TRBJ2-3; the D gene is possibly TRBD2 (5 bases). The CDR3 has 15 amino acids. The ends were cut back, 10 bases at V and 0 bases at J, with 17 bases in the middle. Germline V gene data show CDR1 as MNHNY and CDR2 as SVGAGI (reference sequence). The CDR3 sequence is CATQPRGSSTDTQYF. The CDR3 DNA follows: TGTGCCACCCAACCCCGGGGTTCTAGCACAGATACGCAGTATTTT.

The chain links TRBV6-5 to TRBJ2-4, with no clear D. The germline gives CDR1 MNHEY, CDR2 SVGAGI. The ends were cut back, 0 bases at V and 0 bases at J, with 9 bases in the middle. The CDR3 is 16 residues long. CDR3 nucleotides: TGTGCCAGCAGTTACTCGAAGATACTAGCCAAAAACATTCAGTACTTC. This encodes CASSYSKILAKNIQYF.

The rearrangement links TRBV19 to TRBJ1-1, with 8 bases matching TRBD1. The CDR3 sequence is 15 residues long. Germline assignment: CDR1 LNHDA and CDR2 SQIVND (reference sequence). V trimming: 4 bases; J trimming: 10 bases; junction bases outside the gene matches: 14. The DNA of the CDR3 is TGTGCCAGTAGTACCACAGGGGGTCCCTTTTCAGCAGCTTTCTTT. Translation gives CASSTTGGPFSAAFF. Looking up the rest from reference TRBV19 and TRBJ1-1 gives the full variable domain: DGGITQSPKYLFRKEGQNVTLSCEQNLNHDAMYWYRQDPGQGLRLIYYSQIVNDFQKGDIAEGYSVSREKKESFPLTVTSAQKNPTAFYLCASSTTGGPFSAAFFGQGTRLTVV.

V gene TRBV28 combines with J gene TRBJ2-7, with TRBD2 matching over 10 bases. The J segment lost 0 bases and the V segment lost 6 bases, leaving 14 bases of the junction unmatched. This CDR3 has 18 amino acids. The germline gives CDR1 MDHEN, CDR2 SYDVKM. The CDR3 coding sequence is TGTGCCAGCAGCCGATCCTTCCTAGCGGGGGCCCTCTCCTACGAGCAGTACTTC. Translated, it gives CASSRSFLAGALSYEQYF.

The J gene is TRBJ2-2, the V gene TRBV19, with 8 nucleotides matching TRBD1. Per the germline V gene, CDR1 is LNHDA and CDR2 is SQIVND (reference sequence). The trim removed 5 bases at V and 7 bases at J, leaving 6 bases unmatched. There are 14 residues in the CDR3. CDR3 loop: CASSPQGAYGELFF. In DNA, the CDR3 is TGTGCCAGTAGTCCGCAGGGGGCTTACGGGGAGCTGTTTTTT.

The chain carries TRBV25-1 and TRBJ2-1; 8 bases are shared with TRBD1. CDR1 and CDR2 (germline): MGHDK, SYGVNS. The CDR3 spans 15 residues. V dropped 2 bases and J dropped 7; count of bases not matched to a gene: 7. CDR3 sequence: CASSEGRTGKNEQFF. For the CDR3, the DNA is TGTGCCAGCAGTGAAGGGAGGACAGGGAAGAATGAGCAGTTCTTC.

This clone was observed a single time. The chain couples TRBV28 to TRBJ1-2; maybe TRBD1 (6 bases). Germline-derived CDR1 and CDR2 are MDHEN and SYDVKM. Trimming took off 5 bases at V and 1 base at J, with 17 bases between the two ends. The CDR3 has 16 amino acids. This CDR3 reads CASSQSMAGHNYGYTF. Here the CDR3 DNA reads TGTGCCAGCAGTCAATCGATGGCGGGACATAACTATGGCTACACCTTC.

The rearrangement links TRBV27 to TRBJ1-2, with D unresolved. The length of the CDR3 is 13 residues. The V end was cut by 4 bases, the J end by 6 bases, with 12 bases between. CDR1 is MNHEY, CDR2 SMNVEV, per germline (reference sequence). CDR3: CASSSTLGDGYTF. In DNA, the CDR3 is TGTGCCAGCAGTTCCACCTTGGGTGATGGCTACACCTTC.

The CDR3 nucleotides are TGTGCCAGCAGCCATCAGGGAATTGAGGAGACCCAGTACTTC. As protein: CASSHQGIEETQYF. The V and J genes are TRBV6-6 and TRBJ2-5; the D gene is possibly TRBD1 (5 bases). CDR1 is MNHNY and CDR2 is SVGAGI in the germline V gene (reference sequence). CDR3 length: 14 amino acids. V dropped 6 bases and J dropped 5 bases, with 16 bases sitting between them.

The rearrangement uses TRBV2 and TRBJ1-2; D may be TRBD1 (5 bases). Per the germline V gene, CDR1 is SNHLY and CDR2 is FYNNEI. Trimming took off 1 base at V and 7 bases at J, with 10 bases between the two ends. CDR3 length: 13 residues. The CDR3 bases are TGTGCCAGCAGTGAAGTGCCAGGGTTTGGCTACACCTTC. This sequence encodes CASSEVPGFGYTF.

In its sample, this clone is medium-sized. V is TRBV15 and J is TRBJ2-1; 7 bases are a match to TRBD1. The germline CDR1 and CDR2 sequences are LNHNV and YYDKDF (reference sequence). The V gene end was trimmed by 0 bases and the J gene end by 5 bases; junction bases not matched to a gene: 7. This CDR3 region has 16 residues. CDR3 region: CATSRDLGTANNEQFF. CDR3 DNA sequence: TGTGCCACCAGCAGAGATCTGGGGACAGCCAACAATGAGCAGTTCTTC.

The rearrangement uses TRBV30 and TRBJ2-1; D ambiguous. Germline V CDR1 and CDR2: GTSNPN, SVGIG (reference sequence). Trimming stripped 0 bases from V and 7 bases from J, with 19 bases between. The CDR3 is 16 amino acids. CDR3 region: CAWSVEVAPLGNEQFF. CDR3 DNA: TGTGCCTGGAGTGTAGAGGTGGCGCCTCTAGGGAATGAGCAGTTCTTC.

A single count supports this clone. The chain combines TRBV27 with TRBJ2-4; 7 positions agree with TRBD1. Per the germline V gene, CDR1 is MNHEY and CDR2 is SMNVEV (reference sequence). This CDR3 is 13 amino acids long. V shed 3 bases and J 8 bases; nucleotides not matched to a gene: 4. CDR3 in DNA: TGTGCCAGCAGTTTGACAGGGTTGGACATTCAGTACTTC. As protein: CASSLTGLDIQYF.